This TCR beta chain was observed in a study of radiation and T cells in renal cell carcinoma. Findings of the study overall: In blood, top tumor clones expanded by 2 weeks, shrinking by 4.

This clone occurred a few times. Its antigen is currently unknown. The CDR3 consists of 15 residues. Trimming cost V 3 bases and J 1 base, with 12 bases left between them. The germline V gene encodes CDR1 ENHRY and CDR2 SYGVKD. Profiled with immunoSEQ multiplex PCR; TCRdb holds only in-frame clones, not every one. The sample comprises 100,000 to 150,000 clones, 80% to 85% of which are singletons, and around 2.8% rests with the top ten. Time point here: baseline pretreatment blood. Treatment described: 15 Gy SBRT to primary tumor, nephrectomy 4 weeks later. The sample consisted of blood, taken from a patient whose treatment included radiotherapy and nephrectomy. This clonotype originated in an older woman with renal cell carcinoma. This chain uses TRBV10-3 with TRBJ1-1, with D perhaps TRBD1 (6 bases). CDR3 amino acids: CAISDPGQSNTEAFF. DNA of the CDR3: TGTGCCATCAGTGACCCGGGACAATCGAACACTGAAGCTTTCTTT.